Listed below are T cell receptor beta chains from one sample, sequenced in a study of cytomegalovirus exposure and HLA in healthy donors. TCRdb's table, derived via immunoSEQ multiplex PCR, lists solely in-frame clones and lacks some. The sample lists around 70,000 clones, about 67% occurring once. The sample was PBMCs. The receptors come from a human donor in good health. CDR3s include the opening cysteine and the closing phenylalanine or tryptophan. D genes are given only for firm matches. Size values are once, few and many counts, or a class for expanded clones, and some rows have none.

size,D,J,length,V,DNA,CDR3
.,.,TRBJ2-7,15,TRBV4-1,TGCGCCAGCAGCCAAGCAAACAGGCGCGCCTACGAGCAGTACTTC,CASSQANRRAYEQYF
.,TRBD2,TRBJ2-1,15,TRBV12-5,TGTGCTAGTGGTTCAGGACTAGCGTTCGCCAATGAGCAGTTCTTC,CASGSGLAFANEQFF
medium-sized,TRBD2,TRBJ2-7,14,TRBV7-2,TGTGCCAGCAGCTTAGGGCTAGCGGTCTACGAGCAGTACTTC,CASSLGLAVYEQYF
.,.,TRBJ2-5,15,TRBV6-6,TGTGCCAGCACCGGGTCCATACTCAACCAAGAGACCCAGTACTTC,CASTGSILNQETQYF
.,TRBD1,TRBJ2-1,15,TRBV27,TGTGCCAGCAGTTTAGTTGGGACAGGGAACAATGAGCAGTTCTTC,CASSLVGTGNNEQFF
.,TRBD1,TRBJ2-3,16,TRBV5-1,TGCGCCAGCAGCAGGACCGGGACAGCTAGCACAGATACGCAGTATTTT,CASSRTGTASTDTQYF
few,.,TRBJ2-2,15,TRBV30,TGTGCCTGGACCGCCCGTTTCCATAATAGCGGGGAGCTGTTTTTT,CAWTARFHNSGELFF
medium-sized,.,TRBJ2-7,14,TRBV6-5,TGTGCCAGCAGCCGCAAGGGGGACTCCTACGAGCAGTACTTC,CASSRKGDSYEQYF
.,.,TRBJ1-5,14,TRBV19,TGTGCCAGTAGTATGGGGGAGGGGGGTCAGCCCCAGCATTTT,CASSMGEGGQPQHF
.,.,TRBJ2-3,15,TRBV30,TGTGCCTGGAAATCCGGACTGTCTAGCACAGATACGCAGTATTTT,CAWKSGLSSTDTQYF